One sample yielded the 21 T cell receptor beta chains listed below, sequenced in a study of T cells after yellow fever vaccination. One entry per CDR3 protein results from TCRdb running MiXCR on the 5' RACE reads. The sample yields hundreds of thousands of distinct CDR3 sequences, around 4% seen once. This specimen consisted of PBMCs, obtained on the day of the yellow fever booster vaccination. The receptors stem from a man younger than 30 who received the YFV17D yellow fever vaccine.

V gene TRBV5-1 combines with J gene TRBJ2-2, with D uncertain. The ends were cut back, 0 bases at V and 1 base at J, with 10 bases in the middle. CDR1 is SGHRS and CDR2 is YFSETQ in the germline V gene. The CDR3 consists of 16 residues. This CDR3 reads CASSLALRGNTGELFF. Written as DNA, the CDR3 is TGCGCCAGCAGCTTGGCCTTACGAGGGAACACCGGGGAGCTGTTTTTT.

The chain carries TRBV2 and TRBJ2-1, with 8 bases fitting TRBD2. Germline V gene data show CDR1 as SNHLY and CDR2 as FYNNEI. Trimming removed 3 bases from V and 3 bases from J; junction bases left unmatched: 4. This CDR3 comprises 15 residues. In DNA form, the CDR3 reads TGTGCCAGCAGTGAGCGACTAGCGATCTACAATGAGCAGTTCTTC. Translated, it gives CASSERLAIYNEQFF. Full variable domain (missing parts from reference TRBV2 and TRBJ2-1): EPEVTQTPSHQVTQMGQEVILRCVPISNHLYFYWYRQILGQKVEFLVSFYNNEISEKSEIFDDQFSVERPDGSNFTLKIRSTKLEDSAMYFCASSERLAIYNEQFFGPGTRLTVL.

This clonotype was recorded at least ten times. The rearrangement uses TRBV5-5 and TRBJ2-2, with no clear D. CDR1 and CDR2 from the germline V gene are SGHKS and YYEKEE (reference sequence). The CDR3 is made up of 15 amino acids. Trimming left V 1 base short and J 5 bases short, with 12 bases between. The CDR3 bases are TGTGCCAGCAGCTTGATGGTTATGGGAACCGGGGAGCTGTTTTTT. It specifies CASSLMVMGTGELFF.

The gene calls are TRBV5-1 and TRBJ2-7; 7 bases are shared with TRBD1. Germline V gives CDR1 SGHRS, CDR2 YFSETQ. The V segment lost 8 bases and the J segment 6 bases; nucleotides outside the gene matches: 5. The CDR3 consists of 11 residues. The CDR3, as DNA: TGCGCCAGTCCGGACAGGAGCGAGCAGTACGTC. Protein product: CASPDRSEQYV.

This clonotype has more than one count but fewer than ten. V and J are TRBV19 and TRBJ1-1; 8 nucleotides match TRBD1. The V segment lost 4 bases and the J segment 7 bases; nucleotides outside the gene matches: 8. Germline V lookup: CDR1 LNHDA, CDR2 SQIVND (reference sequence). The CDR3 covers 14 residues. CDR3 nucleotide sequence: TGTGCCAGTAGTAACCCAGGGGGCCAGGATGAAGCTTTCTTT. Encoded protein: CASSNPGGQDEAFF.

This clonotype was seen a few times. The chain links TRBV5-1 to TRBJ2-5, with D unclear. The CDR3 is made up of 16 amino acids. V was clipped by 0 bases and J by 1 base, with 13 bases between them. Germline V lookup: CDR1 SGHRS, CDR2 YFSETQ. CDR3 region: CASSLAPFRTQETQYF. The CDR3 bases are TGCGCCAGCAGCTTGGCCCCGTTTAGGACCCAAGAGACCCAGTACTTC.

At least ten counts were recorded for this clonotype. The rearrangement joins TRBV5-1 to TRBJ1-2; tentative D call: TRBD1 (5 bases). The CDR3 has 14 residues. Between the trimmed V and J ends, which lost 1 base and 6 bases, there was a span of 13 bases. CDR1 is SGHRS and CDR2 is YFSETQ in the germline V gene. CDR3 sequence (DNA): TGCGCCAGCAGCTTGTCAGACAGTTGGGATGGCTACACCTTC. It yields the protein CASSLSDSWDGYTF. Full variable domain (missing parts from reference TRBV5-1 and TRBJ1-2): KAGVTQTPRYLIKTRGQQVTLSCSPISGHRSVSWYQQTPGQGLQFLFEYFSETQRNKGNFPGRFSGRQFSNSRSEMNVSTLELGDSALYLCASSLSDSWDGYTFGSGTRLTVV.

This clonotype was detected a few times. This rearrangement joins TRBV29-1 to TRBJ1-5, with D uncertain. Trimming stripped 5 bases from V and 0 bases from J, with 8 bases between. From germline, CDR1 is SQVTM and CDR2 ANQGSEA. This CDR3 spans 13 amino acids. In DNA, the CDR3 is TGCAGCGTTAGGACTGATAGCAATCAGCCCCAGCATTTT. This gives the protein CSVRTDSNQPQHF.

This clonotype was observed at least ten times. CDR3 amino acids: CASSLTSVAYNEQFF. CDR3 coding DNA: TGCGCCAGCAGCTTAACTAGCGTGGCCTACAATGAGCAGTTCTTC. The genes are TRBV5-1 and TRBJ2-1; 7 positions match TRBD2. Germline assignment: CDR1 SGHRS and CDR2 YFSETQ. With V trimmed by 2 bases and J by 2 bases, 4 bases remained unmatched. The CDR3 is made up of 15 amino acids.

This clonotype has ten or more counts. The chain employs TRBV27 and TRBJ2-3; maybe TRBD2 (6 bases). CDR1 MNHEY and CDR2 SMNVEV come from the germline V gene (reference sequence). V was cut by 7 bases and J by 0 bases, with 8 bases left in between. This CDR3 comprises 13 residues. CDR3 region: CASTDYSTDTQYF. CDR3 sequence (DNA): TGTGCCAGCACGGACTATAGCACAGATACGCAGTATTTT.

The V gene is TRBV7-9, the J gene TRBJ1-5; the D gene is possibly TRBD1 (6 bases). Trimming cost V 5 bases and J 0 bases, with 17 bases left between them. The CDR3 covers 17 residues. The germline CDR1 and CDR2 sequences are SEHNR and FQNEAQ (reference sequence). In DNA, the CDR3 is TGTGCCAGCAGCACAACAAGCTACAGGGATAGCAATCAGCCCCAGCATTTT. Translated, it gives CASSTTSYRDSNQPQHF.

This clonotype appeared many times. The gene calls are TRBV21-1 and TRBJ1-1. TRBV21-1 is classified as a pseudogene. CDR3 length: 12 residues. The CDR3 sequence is CASSSRGTEAFF. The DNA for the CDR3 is TGTGCCAGCAGCAGTCGGGGCACTGAAGCTTTCTTT.

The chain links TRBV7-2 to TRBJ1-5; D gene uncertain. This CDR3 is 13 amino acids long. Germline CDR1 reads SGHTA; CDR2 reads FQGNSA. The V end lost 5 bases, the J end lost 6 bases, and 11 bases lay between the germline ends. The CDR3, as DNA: TGTGCCAGCAGCCTGGGGAACATTCAGCCCCAGCATTTT. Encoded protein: CASSLGNIQPQHF.

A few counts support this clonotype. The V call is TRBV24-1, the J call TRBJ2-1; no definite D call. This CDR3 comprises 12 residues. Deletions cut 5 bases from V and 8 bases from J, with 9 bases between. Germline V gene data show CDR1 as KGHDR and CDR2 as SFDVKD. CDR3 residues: CATSAPSDEQFF. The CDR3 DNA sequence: TGTGCCACCAGTGCCCCATCGGATGAGCAGTTCTTC.

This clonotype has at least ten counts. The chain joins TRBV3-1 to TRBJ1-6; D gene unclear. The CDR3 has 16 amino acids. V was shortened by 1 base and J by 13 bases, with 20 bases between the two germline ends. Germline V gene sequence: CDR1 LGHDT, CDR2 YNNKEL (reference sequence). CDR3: CASSQGGRPGFVPLHF. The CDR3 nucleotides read TGTGCCAGCAGCCAAGGTGGCCGGCCGGGATTCGTGCCCCTCCACTTT.

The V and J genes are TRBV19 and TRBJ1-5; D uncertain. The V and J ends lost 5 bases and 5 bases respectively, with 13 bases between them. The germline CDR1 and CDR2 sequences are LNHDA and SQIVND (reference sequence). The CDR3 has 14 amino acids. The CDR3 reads CASSEVRLDQPQHF. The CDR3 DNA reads TGTGCCAGTAGTGAGGTGAGGCTCGATCAGCCCCAGCATTTT. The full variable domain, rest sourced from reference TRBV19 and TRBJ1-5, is DGGITQSPKYLFRKEGQNVTLSCEQNLNHDAMYWYRQDPGQGLRLIYYSQIVNDFQKGDIAEGYSVSREKKESFPLTVTSAQKNPTAFYLCASSEVRLDQPQHFGDGTRLSIL.

The CDR3 bases are TGTGCCATCAGTGAGTCGTGGGGACAGAAGGAAGAGACCCAGTACTTC. It encodes CAISESWGQKEETQYF. This rearrangement joins TRBV10-3 to TRBJ2-5; TRBD1 aligns across 7 bases. In germline, CDR1 is ENHRY, CDR2 SYGVKD. With 0 bases clipped from V and 3 bases from J, the junction kept 7 bases outside the gene matches. The CDR3 loop spans 16 amino acids.

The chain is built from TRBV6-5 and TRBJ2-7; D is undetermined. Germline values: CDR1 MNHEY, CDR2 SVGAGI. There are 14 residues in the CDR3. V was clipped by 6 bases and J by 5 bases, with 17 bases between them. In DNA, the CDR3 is TGTGCCAGCAGCTATAGGACCGCCGCGGACGAGCAGTACTTC. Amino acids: CASSYRTAADEQYF.

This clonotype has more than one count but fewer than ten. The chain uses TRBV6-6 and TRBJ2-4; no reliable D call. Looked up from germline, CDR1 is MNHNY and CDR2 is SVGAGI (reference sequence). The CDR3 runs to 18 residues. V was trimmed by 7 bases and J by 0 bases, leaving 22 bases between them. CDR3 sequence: CASTTPAAWLQAKNIQYF. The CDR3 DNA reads TGTGCCAGCACCACTCCCGCCGCTTGGTTACAAGCCAAAAACATTCAGTACTTC.

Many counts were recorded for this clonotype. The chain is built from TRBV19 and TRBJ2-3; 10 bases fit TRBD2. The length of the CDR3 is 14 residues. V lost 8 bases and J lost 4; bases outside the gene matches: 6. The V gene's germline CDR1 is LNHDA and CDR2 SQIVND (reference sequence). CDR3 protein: CASSSGGASDTQYF. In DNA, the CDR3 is TGTGCCAGTTCCAGCGGGGGGGCTTCAGATACGCAGTATTTT. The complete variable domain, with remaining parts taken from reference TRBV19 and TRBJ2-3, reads DGGITQSPKYLFRKEGQNVTLSCEQNLNHDAMYWYRQDPGQGLRLIYYSQIVNDFQKGDIAEGYSVSREKKESFPLTVTSAQKNPTAFYLCASSSGGASDTQYFGPGTRLTVL.

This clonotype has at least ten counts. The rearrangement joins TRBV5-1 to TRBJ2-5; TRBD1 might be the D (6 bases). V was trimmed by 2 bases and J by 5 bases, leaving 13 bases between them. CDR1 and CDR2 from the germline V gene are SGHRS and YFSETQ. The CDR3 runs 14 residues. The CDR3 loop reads CASSLAGVEETQYF. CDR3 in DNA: TGCGCCAGCAGCTTAGCAGGGGTCGAGGAGACCCAGTACTTC.